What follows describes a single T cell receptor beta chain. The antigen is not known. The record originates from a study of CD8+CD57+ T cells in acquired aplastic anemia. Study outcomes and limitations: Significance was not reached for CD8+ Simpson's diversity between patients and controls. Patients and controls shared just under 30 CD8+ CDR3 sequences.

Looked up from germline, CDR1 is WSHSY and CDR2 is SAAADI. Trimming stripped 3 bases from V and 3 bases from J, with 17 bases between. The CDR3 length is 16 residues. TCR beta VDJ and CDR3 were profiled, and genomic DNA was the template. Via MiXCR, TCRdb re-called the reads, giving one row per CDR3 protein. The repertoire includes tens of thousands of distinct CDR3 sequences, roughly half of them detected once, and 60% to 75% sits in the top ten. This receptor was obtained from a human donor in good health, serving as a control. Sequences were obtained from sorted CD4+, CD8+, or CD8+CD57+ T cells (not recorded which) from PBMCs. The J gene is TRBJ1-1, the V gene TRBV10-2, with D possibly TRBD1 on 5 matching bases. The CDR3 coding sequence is TGCGCCAGCAGTGAAAGGTCAGGGTGGGGGGACACTGAAGCTTTCTTT. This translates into CASSERSGWGDTEAFF.